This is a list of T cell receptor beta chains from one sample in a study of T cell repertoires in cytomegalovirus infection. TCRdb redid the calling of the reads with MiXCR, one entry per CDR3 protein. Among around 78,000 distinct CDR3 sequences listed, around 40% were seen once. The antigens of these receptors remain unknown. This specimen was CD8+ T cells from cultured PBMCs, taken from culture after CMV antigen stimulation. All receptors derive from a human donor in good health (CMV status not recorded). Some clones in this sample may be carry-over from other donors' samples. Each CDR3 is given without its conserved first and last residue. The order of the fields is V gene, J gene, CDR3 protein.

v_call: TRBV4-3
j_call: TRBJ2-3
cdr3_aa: ASSQRVAGATDTQY

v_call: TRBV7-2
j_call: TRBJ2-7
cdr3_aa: ASSLAGQGTYEQY

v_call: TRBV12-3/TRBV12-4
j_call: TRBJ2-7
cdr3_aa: ASSLSPAGNYEQY

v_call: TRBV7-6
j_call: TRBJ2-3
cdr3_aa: ASSPTGGGTQY

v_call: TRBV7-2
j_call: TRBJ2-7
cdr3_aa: ASSLYGVSYEQY

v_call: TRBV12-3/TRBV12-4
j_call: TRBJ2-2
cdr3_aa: ASSFLSGGLRGPTGELF

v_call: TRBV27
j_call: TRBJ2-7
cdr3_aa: ASRTPRGLYYEQY

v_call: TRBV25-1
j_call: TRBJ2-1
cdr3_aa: ASSEVVFEQF

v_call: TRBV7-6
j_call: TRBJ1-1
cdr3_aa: ASSLVAGLTEAF

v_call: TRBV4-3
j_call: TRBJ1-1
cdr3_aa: ASSQAQVAGTEAF

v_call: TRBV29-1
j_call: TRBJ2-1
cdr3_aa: SAYGSGGRPYNEQF

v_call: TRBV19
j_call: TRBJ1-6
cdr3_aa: ASSKAVISPLH

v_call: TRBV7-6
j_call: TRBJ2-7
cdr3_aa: ASSSPGTGGSYEQY